The present TCR beta chain was sequenced within a study of blood T cells in healthy people across ages. Study-wide points: Greater diversity and more naive CD4+ cells were seen in long-lived donors than in aged donors. Researchers report that TCR beta diversity correlated strongly with naive T cell percentage.

On this clonotype: What it binds is not known.

A second PCR, run for about 7 to 11 cycles, used a sample-barcoded 5' primer plus a J-beta primer mix. Each CDR3 protein gets one entry after TCRdb re-called the 5' RACE reads with MiXCR. This table holds 650,000 to 950,000 distinct CDR3 sequences, approximately 44% found once. V trimming: 2 bases; J trimming: 5 bases; junction bases outside the gene matches: 4. The length of the CDR3 is 16 residues. CDR1 SGDLS and CDR2 YYNGEE come from the germline V gene. Sequencing used blood. The sequence derives from a man in his sixties in good health. The V call is TRBV9, the J call TRBJ2-1, with TRBD2 identical over 13 bases. The CDR3 nucleotides read TGTGCCAGCAGCGTGGGACTAGCGGGGCGAAACAATGAGCAGTTCTTC. Protein: CASSVGLAGRNNEQFF.